One sample yielded the 12 T cell receptor beta chains listed below, sequenced in a study of T cells in Graves' hyperthyroidism and ophthalmopathy. Template material for amplifying TCR beta CDR3 regions consisted of RNA transcripts. RT-PCR in the first round (using the HTBI primer set) targeted the TCR CDR3. Using its own MiXCR run on the multiplex PCR reads, TCRdb lists one record per CDR3 protein. The table includes 150,000 or so distinct CDR3 sequences, over 20% detected once. The sequenced sample was blood. Source of these receptors: a woman aged 45 to 65 with Graves' hyperthyroidism that later progressed to Graves' ophthalmopathy.

The chain employs TRBV2 and TRBJ2-3; no clear D gene. V was trimmed by 2 bases and J by 2 bases, leaving 11 bases between them. The length of the CDR3 is 15 residues. The germline CDR1 and CDR2 sequences are SNHLY and FYNNEI. Here the CDR3 reads CASSEFRRITDTQYF. DNA for the CDR3: TGTGCCAGCAGTGAATTCCGCAGAATCACAGATACGCAGTATTTT.

Note on this clonotype: Likely a read error: the CDR3 ends without its conserved phenylalanine or tryptophan. The chain combines TRBV6-1 with TRBJ2-1; 10 bases are a match to TRBD2. The CDR3 runs 15 residues. Germline CDR1 MNHNS, CDR2 SASEGT. The V segment lost 4 bases and the J segment 2 bases; nucleotides outside the gene matches: 2. This CDR3 is CASSGGTSAYNEQFL. The CDR3 region has the DNA TGTGCCAGCAGTGGGGGGACTAGCGCCTACAATGAGCAGTTCCTC.

The rearrangement joins TRBV5-5 to TRBJ1-2; D not certain. The CDR3 sequence is 13 residues long. Trimming cost V 7 bases and J 2 bases, with 12 bases left between them. Per the germline V gene, CDR1 is SGHKS and CDR2 is YYEKEE (reference sequence). The CDR3 DNA reads TGTGCCAGCGGTCAGACACCGAACTATGGCTACACCTTC. Protein sequence: CASGQTPNYGYTF. Using reference TRBV5-5 and TRBJ1-2 for the parts outside the CDR3, the full variable domain is DAGVTQSPTHLIKTRGQQVTLRCSPISGHKSVSWYQQVLGQGPQFIFQYYEKEERGRGNFPDRFSARQFPNYSSELNVNALLLGDSALYLCASGQTPNYGYTFGSGTRLTVV.

There are many counts of this clonotype. V is TRBV5-5 and J is TRBJ2-7; 7 nucleotides align to TRBD1. V gave up 3 bases and J gave up 1 base; unmatched junction bases: 1. The CDR3 is made up of 13 amino acids. Germline lookup yields CDR1 SGHKS and CDR2 YYEKEE (reference sequence). CDR3: CASSSTGSYEQYF. The CDR3 nucleotides read TGTGCCAGCAGCTCGACAGGGTCCTACGAGCAGTACTTC.

In this sample, this clonotype turned up many times. This chain uses TRBV7-2 with TRBJ2-7; D not resolved. CDR1 and CDR2 from the germline V gene are SGHTA and FQGNSA. The CDR3 spans 15 residues. Trimming took off 5 bases at V and 0 bases at J, with 14 bases between the two ends. CDR3 residues: CASSRVAGSSYEQYF. CDR3 DNA: TGTGCCAGCAGCCGAGTCGCTGGAAGCTCCTACGAGCAGTACTTC.

The V and J genes are TRBV7-8 and TRBJ2-3, with 10 bases aligning to TRBD2. Germline assignment: CDR1 SGHVS and CDR2 FQNEAQ. The CDR3 totals 16 residues. Trimming removed 2 bases from V and 5 bases from J; junction bases left unmatched: 7. Here the CDR3 reads CASSLWLAGEVDTQYF. CDR3 sequence (DNA): TGTGCCAGCAGCTTATGGCTAGCGGGAGAGGTAGATACGCAGTATTTT.

The V gene is TRBV29-1, the J gene TRBJ2-1, with 14 bases aligning to TRBD2. V was clipped by 5 bases and J by 7 bases; unmatched bases: 10. In germline, CDR1 is SQVTM, CDR2 ANQGSEA. This CDR3 has 16 amino acids. CDR3 sequence reads: CSVSVVGTSGSNEQFF. The CDR3 DNA sequence: TGCAGCGTTTCCGTTGTAGGGACTAGCGGGAGTAATGAGCAGTTCTTC.

This clonotype was seen a handful of times. The gene calls are TRBV13 and TRBJ2-5; maybe TRBD2 (7 bases). CDR1 PRHDT and CDR2 FYEKMQ come from the germline V gene (reference sequence). The CDR3 loop spans 15 amino acids. Trimming cost V 4 bases and J 5 bases, with 17 bases left between them. This CDR3 reads CASSSRLEGGETQYF. CDR3 in DNA: TGTGCCAGCAGCTCGAGACTAGAGGGGGGGGAGACCCAGTACTTC.

This clonotype has at least ten counts. This chain joins TRBV12-3 or TRBV12-4 and TRBJ2-2; a possible D gene is TRBD2 (6 bases). Trimming took off 8 bases at V and 6 bases at J, with 16 bases between the two ends. The CDR3 runs to 14 residues. The CDR3 protein is CASGGLHSAGELFF. CDR3 nucleotides: TGTGCCAGCGGGGGACTCCACTCAGCCGGGGAGCTGTTTTTT.

The chain employs TRBV3-1 and TRBJ1-4; TRBD1 matches at 8 bases. Germline V gives CDR1 LGHDT, CDR2 YNNKEL (reference sequence). The CDR3 contains 14 residues. The J segment lost 5 bases and the V segment lost 4 bases, leaving 3 bases of the junction unmatched. CDR3 sequence: CASSPQGENEKLFF. The CDR3 DNA is TGTGCCAGCAGCCCACAGGGGGAAAATGAAAAACTGTTTTTT.

On this clonotype: The junction departs from germline at one end; a sequencing error may be responsible. The chain couples TRBV25-1 to TRBJ2-7; 7 positions match TRBD1. This CDR3 region has 12 residues. The germline V gene has CDR1 MGHDK and CDR2 SYGVNS. CDR3 nucleotide sequence: TGTGCCAGCAGTGACAGGGGGTACGAGCTGTACTTC. This gives the protein CASSDRGYELYF.

V usage is TRBV7-2 and J usage is TRBJ2-1, with 14 bases aligning to TRBD2. The V and J ends lost 4 bases and 8 bases, in that order; junction bases with no gene match: 4. The CDR3 covers 15 residues. Per germline, CDR1 SGHTA and CDR2 FQGNSA. The CDR3 DNA reads TGTGCCAGCAGCTCCCGACTAGCGGGAGGGGATGAGCAGTTCTTC. The encoded protein is CASSSRLAGGDEQFF.